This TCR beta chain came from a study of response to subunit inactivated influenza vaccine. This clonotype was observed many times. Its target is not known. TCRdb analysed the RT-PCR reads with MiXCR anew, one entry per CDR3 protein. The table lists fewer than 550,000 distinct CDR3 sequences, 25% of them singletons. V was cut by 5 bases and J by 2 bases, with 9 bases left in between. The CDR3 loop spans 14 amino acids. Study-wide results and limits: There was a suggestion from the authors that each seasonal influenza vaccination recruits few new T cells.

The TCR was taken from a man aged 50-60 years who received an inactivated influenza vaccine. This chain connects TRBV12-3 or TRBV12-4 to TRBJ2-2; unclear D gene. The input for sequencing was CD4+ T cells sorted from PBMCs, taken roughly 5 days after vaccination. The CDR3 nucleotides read TGTGCCAGCAGTCCCAACGTCAACACCGGGGAGCTGTTTTTT. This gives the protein CASSPNVNTGELFF.